The clone carrying this TCR beta chain was seen more than once but under ten times. Its matching antigen is unknown. These data belong to a study of blood T cells in healthy people across ages. Study-level results: TCR beta diversity correlated strongly with naive T cell percentage.

Primed by a sample-barcoded 5' primer and a J-beta primer mix, a second PCR proceeded for 7 to 11 cycles. TCRdb recomputed calls from the 5' RACE reads with MiXCR, one row per CDR3 protein. The profile shows just over 1 million distinct CDR3 sequences, less than 50% of them singletons. V dropped 0 bases and J dropped 6 bases, with 15 bases sitting between them. The germline V gene has CDR1 DFQATT and CDR2 SNEGSKA (reference sequence). CDR3 length equals 14 residues. This rearrangement joins TRBV20-1 to TRBJ2-7; a weak D match, TRBD2 (7 bases). The sequenced material came from blood. The receptor's source is a woman in her fifties or sixties in good health. The CDR3 DNA reads as TGCAGTGCTAGAGATCCCACAGGGAGGGGCGAGCAGTACTTC. Translated: CSARDPTGRGEQYF.